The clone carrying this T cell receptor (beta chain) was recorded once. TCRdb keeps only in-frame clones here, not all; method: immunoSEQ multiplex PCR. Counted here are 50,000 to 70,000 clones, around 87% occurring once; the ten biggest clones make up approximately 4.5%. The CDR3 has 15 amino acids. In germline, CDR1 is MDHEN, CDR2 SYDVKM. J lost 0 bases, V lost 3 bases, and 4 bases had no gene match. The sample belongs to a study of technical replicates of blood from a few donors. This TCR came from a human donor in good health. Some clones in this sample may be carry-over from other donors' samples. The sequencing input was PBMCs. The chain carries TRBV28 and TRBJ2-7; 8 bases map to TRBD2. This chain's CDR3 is CASSFVTSGSYEQYF. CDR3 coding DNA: TGTGCCAGCAGTTTCGTTACTAGCGGCTCCTACGAGCAGTACTTC.